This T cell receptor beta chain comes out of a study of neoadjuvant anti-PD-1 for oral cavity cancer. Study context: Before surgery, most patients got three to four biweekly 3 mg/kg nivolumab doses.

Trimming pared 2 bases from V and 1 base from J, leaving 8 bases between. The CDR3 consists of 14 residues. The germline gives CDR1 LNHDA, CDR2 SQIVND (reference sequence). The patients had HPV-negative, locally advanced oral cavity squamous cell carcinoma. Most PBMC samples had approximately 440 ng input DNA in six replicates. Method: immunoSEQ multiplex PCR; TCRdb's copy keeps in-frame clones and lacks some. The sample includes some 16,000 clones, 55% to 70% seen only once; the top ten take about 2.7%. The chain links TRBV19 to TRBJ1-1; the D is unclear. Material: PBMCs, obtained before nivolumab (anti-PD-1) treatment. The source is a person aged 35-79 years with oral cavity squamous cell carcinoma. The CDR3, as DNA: TGTGCCAGTAGTATATTGGAGTGGAACACTGAAGCTTTCTTT. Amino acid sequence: CASSILEWNTEAFF. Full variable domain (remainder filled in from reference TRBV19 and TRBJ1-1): DGGITQSPKYLFRKEGQNVTLSCEQNLNHDAMYWYRQDPGQGLRLIYYSQIVNDFQKGDIAEGYSVSREKKESFPLTVTSAQKNPTAFYLCASSILEWNTEAFFGQGTRLTVV.